The entry that follows covers one T cell receptor (beta chain) sequence. Its antigen is still unknown. The data are from a study of shared clonotypes between healthy human individuals. Across the whole study: CD8 memory received one plate per donor, CD8 naive two, CD4 memory three and CD4 naive three.

Germline assignment: CDR1 SNHLY and CDR2 FYNNEI. The CDR3 totals 14 residues. Trimming removed 6 bases from V and 6 bases from J, with 14 bases in between. It was across several immunoSEQ plates that each subset's genomic DNA was evenly split. The authors loaded roughly 180 ng DNA, 25,000 to 30,000 T cell genomes, into sorted-subset replicate PCRs. Profiling relied on immunoSEQ multiplex PCR, and the TCRdb table lists in-frame clones only, not all of them. The table records a few million clones, approximately 95% of them present only once. Study conclusions and caveats: Clonotypes not shared had lower generation probabilities than those common to all four donors.

This receptor was taken from a man aged 18 to 29 in good health. The chain couples TRBV2 to TRBJ2-2; D unclear. The sample taken for sequencing was naive CD4+ T cells sorted from blood. As to subset: CD45RA+ positively selected. The CDR3 nucleotides read TGTGCCAGCAGCGTGGTTTTGGCGGCCGGGGAGCTGTTTTTT. It translates to CASSVVLAAGELFF.